This T cell receptor (beta chain) came from a study of radiation and T cells in renal cell carcinoma. The study, taken as a whole, reports: In blood, top tumor clones expanded by 2 weeks, shrinking by 4. Pretreatment tumor biopsies were lacking, so baseline clonotypes are unknown.

Notes on this clone: Its target is unknown.

Assay used: immunoSEQ multiplex PCR; TCRdb lists only in-frame clones, some missing. Of some 100,000 clones listed, 70% to 85% are singletons. Per the germline V gene, CDR1 is MGHRA and CDR2 is YSYEKL. The length of the CDR3 is 16 residues. V lost 0 bases and J lost 4, with 13 bases in between. Time point noted: baseline pretreatment blood. Treatment denoted: 15 Gy SBRT to primary tumor, nephrectomy 4 weeks later. The patient's renal cell carcinoma had clear cell pathology. The TCR originated in a man between 60 and 75 years old with renal cell carcinoma. V is TRBV4-1 and J is TRBJ1-3; the D is unclear. Sequenced here: blood, sampled from a patient whose treatment included radiotherapy and nephrectomy. In DNA, the CDR3 is TGCGCCAGCAGCCAAGAAGGCATCGGCGGGGGAAACACCATATATTTT. Residues: CASSQEGIGGGNTIYF.